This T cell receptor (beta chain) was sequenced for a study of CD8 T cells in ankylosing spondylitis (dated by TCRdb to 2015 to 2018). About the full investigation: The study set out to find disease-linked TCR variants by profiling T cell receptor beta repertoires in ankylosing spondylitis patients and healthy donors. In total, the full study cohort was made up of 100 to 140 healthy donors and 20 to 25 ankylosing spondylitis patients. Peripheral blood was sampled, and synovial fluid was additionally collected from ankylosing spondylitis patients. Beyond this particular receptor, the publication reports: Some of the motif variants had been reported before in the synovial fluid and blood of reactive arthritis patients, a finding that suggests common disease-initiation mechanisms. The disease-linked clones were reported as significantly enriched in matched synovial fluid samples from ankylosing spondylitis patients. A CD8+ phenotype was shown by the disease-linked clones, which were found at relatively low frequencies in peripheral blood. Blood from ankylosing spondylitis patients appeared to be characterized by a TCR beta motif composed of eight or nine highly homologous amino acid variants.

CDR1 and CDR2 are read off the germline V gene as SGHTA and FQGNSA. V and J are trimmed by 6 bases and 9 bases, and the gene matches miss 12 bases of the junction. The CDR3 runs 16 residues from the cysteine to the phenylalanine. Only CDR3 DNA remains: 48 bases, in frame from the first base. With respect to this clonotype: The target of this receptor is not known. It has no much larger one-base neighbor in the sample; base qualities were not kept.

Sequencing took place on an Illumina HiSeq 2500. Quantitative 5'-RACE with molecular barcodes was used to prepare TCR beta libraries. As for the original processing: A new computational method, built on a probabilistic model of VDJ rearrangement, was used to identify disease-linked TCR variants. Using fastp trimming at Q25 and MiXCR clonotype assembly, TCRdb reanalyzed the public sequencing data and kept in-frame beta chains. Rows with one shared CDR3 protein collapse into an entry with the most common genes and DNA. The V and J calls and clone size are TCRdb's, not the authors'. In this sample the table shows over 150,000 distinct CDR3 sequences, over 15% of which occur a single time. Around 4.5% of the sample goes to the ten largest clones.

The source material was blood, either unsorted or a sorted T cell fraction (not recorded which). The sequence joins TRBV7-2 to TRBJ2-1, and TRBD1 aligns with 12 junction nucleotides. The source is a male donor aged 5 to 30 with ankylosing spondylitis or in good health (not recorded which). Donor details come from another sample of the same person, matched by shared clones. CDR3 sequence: CASRPTGTGGSGEQFF. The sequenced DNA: TGTGCCAGCAGACCAACCGGGACAGGGGGCTCGGGTGAGCAGTTCTTC.